This TCR beta chain was obtained from a study of T cell responses to AZD1222 COVID-19 vaccine. Method: immunoSEQ multiplex PCR; TCRdb's copy keeps in-frame clones and lacks some. The sample lists approximately 150,000 clones, 92% occurring once. The TCR originated in an adult in good health. The sequencing used peripheral blood, collected on day 0 of AZD1222 vaccination.

The DNA for the CDR3 is TGTGCCAGCAGCGTAGCTACCAGGGGCAATGAGCAGTTCTTC. Translating gives CASSVATRGNEQFF. The rearrangement joins TRBV9 to TRBJ2-1; D is possibly TRBD1 (6 bases). Between the trimmed V and J ends, which lost 0 bases and 6 bases, there was a span of 10 bases. The CDR3 has 14 residues. The germline gives CDR1 SGDLS, CDR2 YYNGEE. The whole variable domain, remainder taken from reference TRBV9 and TRBJ2-1, is DSGVTQTPKHLITATGQRVTLRCSPRSGDLSVYWYQQSLDQGLQFLIQYYNGEERAKGNILERFSAQQFPDLHSELNLSSLELGDSALYFCASSVATRGNEQFFGPGTRLTVL.